The text below deals with one T cell receptor beta chain. Its binding antigen is unknown. No much larger clonotype is one base removed from it; base qualities were not supplied. The cohort consisted of some 730 healthy bone marrow donors. Cohort members were all nominally healthy when sampled, although unrecorded immune exposures were likely present. The donor tested CMV seronegative, placing the donor among the 352 seronegative members of the cohort. Every donor gave a peripheral blood sample, and the peripheral blood mononuclear cells from that sample were used for TCR beta sequencing. Genomic DNA extraction from the blood cell samples was performed with the Qiagen DNeasy Blood Extraction Kit. CDR1 SGHRS and CDR2 YFSETQ are derived from the germline V gene. The CDR3 spans 15 residues, from the cysteine through the phenylalanine. Just CDR3 DNA is preserved here, 45 bases in frame from base 1. V loses 0 bases of germline sequence and J loses 1 base, and the interval between the two ends is 10 bases.

This sample was included in a study of cytomegalovirus exposure and HLA in healthy donors (dated by TCRdb to about 2017). Background on the whole study: An earlier analysis of several hundred of the donors reported 276 Gb of sequence data and 117 million unique TCR beta sequences obtained from about 179 million T cells. Around 330 gigabases of sequencing data and approximately 92 million unique TCR sequences made up an early release that covered nearly 650 HLA-typed donors. Among the roughly 400 genotyped donors, 81% belonged to the genetic ancestry cluster associated with self-reported Caucasian donors. The aim of the study was to test whether cataloging public T cell receptors could identify signatures of past pathogen exposure. The study used immunosequencing to profile the T cell repertoires of under 700 subjects and linked those repertoires to cytomegalovirus serostatus. A separate validation cohort of 100 to 150 different subjects was used in addition to the 666-subject first cohort. The study combined high-throughput TCR immunosequencing, statistical association of individual TCRs with disease status, and machine learning to predict cytomegalovirus infection status. A later analysis re-examined previously published TCR beta repertoires from hundreds of donors and added high-resolution HLA genotyping to investigate patterns of TCR occurrence. Rather than drawing on any new phenotypic data, the later analysis identified candidate immune exposures from TCR beta sequences and the way those sequences occurred across donors. An earlier analysis of more than 450 of the donors used high-throughput TCR beta sequencing to judge whether each TCR beta V gene segment behaved as functional or pseudogenic. Alongside the repertoire data, information on donor age, sex, ethnicity and CMV serostatus was compiled. Genome-wide SNP genotypes for about 65% of the roughly 670 donors were used in a later genetic analysis, which treated that subset as a discovery cohort. Every discovery cohort repertoire had been produced on one sequencing platform. HLA typing included class I and class II loci at four-digit resolution. The number of typed donors differed by locus: about 620-640 for A, B, C, DRB1 and DQB1; approximately 540 for DQA1; around 580 for DPA1; and 400 to 480 for DPB1. About five DR-DQ haplotypes were treated as single units for association and clustering because of strong linkage in the cohort. Among almost 400 genotyped donors of the cohort, an average of roughly 240,000 unique TCR beta nucleotide sequences were sequenced per donor, around 20% of them non-productive.

The library was generated by the immunoSEQ multiplex PCR assay. A mixture of 60 forward primers for TCR Vbeta segments and 13 reverse primers for TCR Jbeta segments was used in the multiplex PCR. The CDR3 region of rearranged TCR beta genes was amplified from genomic DNA by a multiplex PCR assay. The amplified TCR beta libraries were sequenced on the Illumina HiSeq System as 87-base-pair reads. In the source study's methods: Across the 500 to 700 repertoires, a later analysis counted tens of millions of unique TCR beta chains, roughly 11 million of which were shared by at least two donors. Raw reads were error-corrected and collapsed into unique sequences by a nearest-neighbor algorithm in which closely related sequences were merged to remove PCR and sequencing errors. Alignment of CDR3 sequences to IMGT reference sequences was used to assign V, D and J gene segments. For a sequence to be retained, a match of at least six nucleotides was required to both a V gene segment and a J gene segment. Rearrangements were called productive when the CDR3 lacked stop codons and stayed in frame with V and J; all others were non-productive. Following IMGT convention, CDR3 was defined as the stretch from the second conserved V-encoded cysteine up to the conserved J-encoded phenylalanine. The earlier analysis of 587 of the donors excluded sequences that lacked an unambiguous match to a single V gene segment. In an earlier analysis of several hundred of the donors, V segments were called functional above 56.7% productive rearrangements and were called segregating when the between-donor standard deviation exceeded 5%. A statistical classification framework was built for diagnosing cytomegalovirus status from the catalog of TCR beta chain sequences. In a later analysis, TCR nucleotide sequences were compared against IMGT/GENE-DB human TR gene sequences so that V and J genes could be assigned. Using the TCRdist pipeline, a later analysis assigned CDR3 sequences along with most-parsimonious VDJ recombination scenarios. In a later analysis, every TCR beta chain was defined by the combination of its CDR3 amino acid sequence and its V-gene family, and reads without a unique V-gene family were dropped. A later analysis removed 600 or so highly shared, low-generation-probability nucleotide sequences to deal with suspected cross-contamination and a sequencing artifact. For each public chain, a later analysis derived a clonal expansion index from normalized ranks of inferred template counts within each repertoire. Generation probabilities in a later analysis came from a VDJ recombination model fitted to out-of-frame rearrangements, and those results were checked against IGoR. Hypergeometric tests were used in a later analysis to score TCR-TCR, TCR-HLA and TCR-CMV co-occurrence, with a repertoire-size bias correction applied to the TCR pairs. To estimate false discovery rates, a later analysis permuted the HLA or CMV assignments 20 times. A later analysis grouped co-occurring TCRs with DBSCAN, adding TCRdist sequence similarity when clustering within HLA-allele-positive subsets. Repertoires with fewer than 30,000 or more than 120,000 public chains were left out of co-occurrence clustering, as were five repertoires with anomalous nucleotide sharing. Drawn from immuneACCESS, this table holds only the in-frame rearrangements with V and J called that TCRdb kept. Clones are partly lost; checked studies trace under half to an unresolved V gene and leave the rest unexplained. Clonal size and the V and J genes are those of that table, whereas D and trimming came from the DNA. Within this sample are some 130,000 clones, with approximately 86% of them counted one time only. The top ten constitute roughly 1.7% of the sample.

The paper's findings and limits, for the study overall: Assigning TCR associations to individual alleles was difficult when HLA alleles, especially DR and DQ, strongly co-occurred. In a later analysis, the rate of TCR association differed among HLA loci, with DRB1 alleles having the most associated TCRs and HLA-C alleles having the fewest. A later analysis found that most CMV-associated TCR beta chains appeared HLA-restricted, with HLA associations seemingly driven largely by CMV exposure. Because the 87-base-pair reads could not distinguish some IMGT-functional V segments, including TRBV6-2 and TRBV6-3, those segments were excluded. In vitro tests confirmed that a few of the cytomegalovirus-associated TCR beta chains recognize cytomegalovirus antigens. Because HLA typing was missing for some donors at each locus, association tests included only the typed subset. Correlated functional status among segregating V segments might be attributable to linkage disequilibrium, but an unknown experimental factor could not be ruled out. While some public TCRs were present in many individuals, most TCR sequences turned up only very rarely across donors. A later analysis found that HLA-associated TCR beta chains were more clonally expanded and had lower generation probabilities than equally common non-associated chains. Cytomegalovirus status was reported to be diagnosed by the classifier with high specificity and sensitivity in both the original and validation cohorts. A later analysis reported that several top co-occurrence clusters appeared linked to parvovirus B19, influenza, CMV and Epstein-Barr virus. The earlier analysis of some 560 of the donors excluded roughly 16 rarely observed V segments, including chromosome 9 orphons, because counts were too low. In a later genetic analysis, a missense DCLRE1C variant was associated with V-gene and J-gene trimming of TCR beta chains, and the association was replicated in an independent cohort. Roughly uniform sequencing depth across donors was assumed in presence/absence analyses, although this assumption may not hold. A cluster of highly shared sequence variants was judged likely to be a technical artifact of the sequencing pipeline. Immune exposure information for the cohort was limited to CMV serostatus. In an earlier analysis of some 500 of the donors, most TCR beta V segments were observed in productive rearrangements about 87% or about 30% of the time, broadly matching IMGT annotations. The study listed 150 to 200 TCR beta chains as associated with cytomegalovirus. A further reported finding was that TCR beta sequences accurately predicted the HLA-A and HLA-B alleles for most subjects in the first cohort. The cohort was sequenced for TCR beta chains only, and without alpha or paired-chain data the features that could be detected were limited. Specific HLA alleles were associated with 15,000 to 20,000 TCR beta sequences at a false discovery rate of 0.05 in a later analysis. Compared with the roughly 670-donor mean, donors in an Asian-associated ancestry cluster had fewer N-insertions in productive TCRs, according to a later genetic analysis. According to the authors, the approach could potentially be generalized to other disease states and immunological phenotypes.

The V gene is TRBV5-1 and the J gene is TRBJ1-1, with the identity of the D gene unclear. The receptor was derived from a boy between 10 and 17 years old in good health and CMV-seronegative. Sequenced material: PBMCs. The nucleotide sequence is TGCGCCAGCAGCTTGGGTTCTTCCGGGAACACTGAAGCTTTCTTT. Translated, it reads CASSLGSSGNTEAFF.